This TCR beta chain was profiled in a study of T cells in Graves' hyperthyroidism and ophthalmopathy. Study observations and caveats: Expanded thyroid clonotypes (above 0.001) were mostly also found in blood.

The investigators amplified TCR beta CDR3 regions from RNA transcripts. The study used the HTBI primer set for a first-round RT-PCR of the TCR CDR3. From the multiplex PCR reads, TCRdb called clonotypes with MiXCR, one entry per CDR3 protein. The sample includes about 660,000 distinct CDR3 sequences, just under 45% of them seen just once. This clonotype was detected many times. Its specificity is unknown. Diagnoses rested on clinical symptoms, serum thyroxine and TRAb, thyroid ultrasound and orbital computed tomography. The CDR3 is 17 amino acids. Trimming took 4 bases from V and 2 from J; bases not matched to a gene: 14. Germline V gene sequence: CDR1 SNHLY, CDR2 FYNNEI.

The sample was peripheral blood or thyroid tissue (not recorded which). The receptor was isolated from an adult man with Graves' disease, either hyperthyroidism or ophthalmopathy (not recorded which). J is TRBJ2-7 and V is TRBV2, with 7 bases lining up with TRBD2. CDR3 DNA sequence: TGTGCCAGCAGTGCCCGGGACTATTCTCTGTCGGCCTACGAGCAGTACTTC. It translates to CASSARDYSLSAYEQYF.